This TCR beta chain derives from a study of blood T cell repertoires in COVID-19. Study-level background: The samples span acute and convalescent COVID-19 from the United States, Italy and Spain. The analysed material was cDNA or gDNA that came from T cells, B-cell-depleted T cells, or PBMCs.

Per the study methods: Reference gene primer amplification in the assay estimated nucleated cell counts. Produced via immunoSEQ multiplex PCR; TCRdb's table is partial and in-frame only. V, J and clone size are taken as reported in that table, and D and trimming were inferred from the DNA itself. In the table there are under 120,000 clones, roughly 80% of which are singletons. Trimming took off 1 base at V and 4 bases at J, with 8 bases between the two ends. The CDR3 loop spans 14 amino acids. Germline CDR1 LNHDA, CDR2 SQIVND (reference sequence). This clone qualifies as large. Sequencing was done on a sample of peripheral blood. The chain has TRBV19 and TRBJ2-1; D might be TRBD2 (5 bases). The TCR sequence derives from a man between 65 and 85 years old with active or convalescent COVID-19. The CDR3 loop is CASSIAGLYNEQFF. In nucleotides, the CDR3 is TGTGCCAGTAGTATAGCGGGGTTATACAATGAGCAGTTCTTC.